A selection of T cell receptor beta chains follows, all from one sample in a study of T cell responses to AZD1222 COVID-19 vaccine. The table came from immunoSEQ multiplex PCR; TCRdb's copy has only in-frame clones and leaves some out. The sample lists 100,000 to 130,000 clones, about 85% occurring once. Sequenced here: peripheral blood, sampled 28 days after the second AZD1222 dose. These receptors were taken from an adult who received the AZD1222 COVID-19 vaccine. Both conserved end residues are trimmed from each CDR3. Fields, in order: J gene, V gene, CDR3 protein.

j_call: TRBJ2-1
v_call: TRBV7-9
cdr3_aa: ASSPAQGYNEQF

j_call: TRBJ1-5
v_call: TRBV28
cdr3_aa: ASSFSFDRGRSGQPQH

j_call: TRBJ2-7
v_call: TRBV12-3/TRBV12-4
cdr3_aa: ASSFTNYEQY

j_call: TRBJ1-1
v_call: TRBV13
cdr3_aa: ASSFRGLNTEAF

j_call: TRBJ2-7
v_call: TRBV6-5
cdr3_aa: ASSYSGQGDSYEQY

j_call: TRBJ2-5
v_call: TRBV29-1
cdr3_aa: AVGEETQY

j_call: TRBJ2-7
v_call: TRBV7-9
cdr3_aa: ASTQDRGGYEQY

j_call: TRBJ2-3
v_call: TRBV5-1
cdr3_aa: ASSTYSGGATDTQY

j_call: TRBJ1-2
v_call: TRBV27
cdr3_aa: ASSSGTGGTYGYT

j_call: TRBJ2-7
v_call: TRBV30
cdr3_aa: AWSVPQLTDKTLYEQY

j_call: TRBJ1-5
v_call: TRBV7-6
cdr3_aa: ASSLAGQDQPQH

j_call: TRBJ1-1
v_call: TRBV11-2
cdr3_aa: ASSPIRGSATEAF

j_call: TRBJ2-2
v_call: TRBV19
cdr3_aa: ASSIQGWGGRGTGELF

j_call: TRBJ2-7
v_call: TRBV3-1/TRBV3-2
cdr3_aa: ASSQGRGSYEQY

j_call: TRBJ1-6
v_call: TRBV28
cdr3_aa: ASSLTGSSYNSPLH

j_call: TRBJ2-2
v_call: TRBV11-2
cdr3_aa: ASSPQNTGELF

j_call: TRBJ1-6
v_call: TRBV24-1
cdr3_aa: ATSDSGKNSPLH

j_call: TRBJ1-6
v_call: TRBV5-1
cdr3_aa: ASSIDRDNSPLH

j_call: TRBJ2-3
v_call: TRBV7-9
cdr3_aa: ASSLRGGFEDTQY

j_call: TRBJ1-5
v_call: TRBV7-8
cdr3_aa: ASSPSVWGHSNQPQH

j_call: TRBJ1-6
v_call: TRBV5-4
cdr3_aa: ASSLVAGGNSPLH

j_call: TRBJ1-6
v_call: TRBV5-1
cdr3_aa: ASSLGELPYNSPLH

j_call: TRBJ2-6
v_call: TRBV14
cdr3_aa: ASSQGAGANVLT

j_call: TRBJ1-6
v_call: TRBV6-5
cdr3_aa: ASRGTDFNSPLH

j_call: TRBJ2-1
v_call: TRBV4-1
cdr3_aa: ASRIRPAGLSYNEQF

j_call: TRBJ2-5
v_call: TRBV7-3
cdr3_aa: ASSSRAGRETQY

j_call: TRBJ2-3
v_call: TRBV6-5
cdr3_aa: ASSYWLAGSTDTQY

j_call: TRBJ2-3
v_call: TRBV27
cdr3_aa: ASSSLAGGYTDTQY

j_call: TRBJ2-5
v_call: TRBV6-2/TRBV6-3
cdr3_aa: ASSYVAEETQY

j_call: TRBJ2-7
v_call: TRBV6-5
cdr3_aa: ASRRQSSYEQY

j_call: TRBJ2-3
v_call: TRBV7-3
cdr3_aa: ASSLAGTSTDTQY

j_call: TRBJ2-5
v_call: TRBV27
cdr3_aa: ASSHVDRVGETQY

j_call: TRBJ1-5
v_call: TRBV5-1
cdr3_aa: ASSLLSSNQPQH

j_call: TRBJ2-3
v_call: TRBV24-1
cdr3_aa: ATSDPAGGRY

j_call: TRBJ2-3
v_call: TRBV2
cdr3_aa: ASSRTGVSTDTQY

j_call: TRBJ1-5
v_call: TRBV2
cdr3_aa: ASSEGGQGYQPQH

j_call: TRBJ1-5
v_call: TRBV6-5
cdr3_aa: ASSRGLYQPQH

j_call: TRBJ2-1
v_call: TRBV5-1
cdr3_aa: ASSLGPLAGGLGEQF

j_call: TRBJ1-3
v_call: TRBV19
cdr3_aa: ASKDSSSGNTIY

j_call: TRBJ2-3
v_call: TRBV7-9
cdr3_aa: ASSPQRGRATDTQY

j_call: TRBJ2-3
v_call: TRBV18
cdr3_aa: ASSPPTDTQY

j_call: TRBJ2-5
v_call: TRBV27
cdr3_aa: ASRPLGQSAETQY

j_call: TRBJ2-3
v_call: TRBV6-5
cdr3_aa: ASSHVQGTDTQY

j_call: TRBJ2-3
v_call: TRBV7-2
cdr3_aa: ASSLETRTDTQY

j_call: TRBJ1-2
v_call: TRBV7-8
cdr3_aa: ASSLGQGNGYT

j_call: TRBJ1-6
v_call: TRBV12-3/TRBV12-4
cdr3_aa: ASSDRVGSPLH

j_call: TRBJ2-7
v_call: TRBV11-1
cdr3_aa: ASSLGTDSYEQY

j_call: TRBJ2-5
v_call: TRBV18
cdr3_aa: ASSPGQGATGETQY

j_call: TRBJ2-4
v_call: TRBV7-2
cdr3_aa: ASSYGQTQY

j_call: TRBJ2-2
v_call: TRBV2
cdr3_aa: ASRINTGELF

j_call: TRBJ2-1
v_call: TRBV5-1
cdr3_aa: ASSSLATSGGGYNEQF

j_call: TRBJ2-2
v_call: TRBV11-2
cdr3_aa: ASGGQGDTGELF

j_call: TRBJ2-7
v_call: TRBV29-1
cdr3_aa: SVGQGSHEQY

j_call: TRBJ2-5
v_call: TRBV2
cdr3_aa: ASSDLPGTASQY

j_call: TRBJ2-3
v_call: TRBV11-2
cdr3_aa: ASSLGGRTGLDTQY

j_call: TRBJ1-2
v_call: TRBV15
cdr3_aa: ATSRATNYGYT

j_call: TRBJ2-7
v_call: TRBV3-1/TRBV3-2
cdr3_aa: ASSQRGAGDYEQY